This entry lists 18 T cell receptor beta chains sequenced from one sample in a study of blood T cell repertoires in COVID-19. Profiling relied on immunoSEQ multiplex PCR, and the TCRdb table lists in-frame clones only, not all of them. This table holds about 250,000 clones, approximately 82% found once. What was sequenced was peripheral blood. The receptors stem from a man older than 75 with acute or convalescent COVID-19.

The gene calls are TRBV9 and TRBJ2-3; 12 nucleotides match TRBD2. The ends lost 3 bases at V and 3 bases at J; junction bases unmatched: 5. This CDR3 comprises 16 residues. Germline assignment: CDR1 SGDLS and CDR2 YYNGEE. Here the CDR3 DNA reads TGTGCCAGCAGCGGAAGACTAGCGGGGGTAACAGATACGCAGTATTTT. Protein: CASSGRLAGVTDTQYF.

The chain has TRBV2 and TRBJ2-5, with D perhaps matching TRBD2 (6 bases). The V end was cut by 1 base, the J end by 5 bases, with 14 bases between. CDR1 and CDR2 (germline): SNHLY, FYNNEI. The CDR3 has 15 residues. This CDR3 reads CASSEEVVGRETQYF. The CDR3 DNA sequence: TGTGCCAGCAGTGAAGAGGTGGTGGGGAGGGAGACCCAGTACTTC.

This chain uses TRBV2 with TRBJ2-3, with D maybe TRBD2 (7 bases). V dropped 2 bases and J dropped 4 bases, with 13 bases sitting between them. CDR1 and CDR2 from the germline V gene are SNHLY and FYNNEI. The CDR3 runs to 15 residues. The DNA of the CDR3 is TGTGCCAGCAGTGAATTGAGGGGGGGGGCAGATACGCAGTATTTT. Amino acid sequence: CASSELRGGADTQYF. Filled out from reference TRBV2 and TRBJ2-3, the complete variable domain reads EPEVTQTPSHQVTQMGQEVILRCVPISNHLYFYWYRQILGQKVEFLVSFYNNEISEKSEIFDDQFSVERPDGSNFTLKIRSTKLEDSAMYFCASSELRGGADTQYFGPGTRLTVL.

The CDR3, as DNA: TGTGCCAGTAGTAACAAACCCGGGACAGGGGCAATCACATGGAATTCACCCCTCCACTTT. It codes for CASSNKPGTGAITWNSPLHF. The chain couples TRBV19 to TRBJ1-6; 10 nucleotides line up with TRBD1. Germline CDR1 is LNHDA and CDR2 is SQIVND (reference sequence). The junction had 19 bases not matched to a gene; V was cut back by 4 bases and J by 7 bases. The CDR3 has 20 residues.

This clone was detected only once. V gene TRBV2 combines with J gene TRBJ1-1, with D unresolved. From germline, CDR1 is SNHLY and CDR2 FYNNEI. The CDR3 is 15 residues long. With 2 bases removed from V and 0 bases from J, the gap between germline ends came to 10 bases. The CDR3 DNA follows: TGTGCCAGCAGTGAACTGACAAAGATGAACACTGAAGCTTTCTTT. Amino acids: CASSELTKMNTEAFF.

V gene TRBV20-1 combines with J gene TRBJ1-6; no definite D call. Per the germline V gene, CDR1 is DFQATT and CDR2 is SNEGSKA (reference sequence). This CDR3 is 17 amino acids long. V was clipped by 3 bases and J by 0 bases, with 15 bases between them. The CDR3 protein is CSASDVGVGSYNSPLHF. The CDR3 DNA reads TGCAGTGCTAGTGACGTCGGGGTTGGCTCCTATAATTCACCCCTCCACTTT.

As regards this clone: The sample carries other DNA sequences with the same CDR3. J is TRBJ1-3 and V is TRBV19; D not certain. Germline V CDR1 and CDR2: LNHDA, SQIVND (reference sequence). This CDR3 has 14 amino acids. Trimming took off 3 bases at V and 0 bases at J, with 6 bases between the two ends. The CDR3 region is CASSIGSSGNTIYF. CDR3 DNA sequence: TGTGCCAGTAGTATTGGGAGCTCTGGAAACACCATATATTTT.

The chain carries TRBV28 and TRBJ2-7, with D perhaps TRBD2 (5 bases). The V gene lost 6 bases and the J gene lost 4 bases, with 16 bases spanning the gap. The CDR3 spans 14 residues. From germline, CDR1 is MDHEN and CDR2 SYDVKM. CDR3 sequence: CASSRRTEGYEQYF. For the CDR3, the DNA is TGTGCCAGCAGCCGGAGGACGGAAGGGTACGAGCAGTACTTC. Complete variable domain (other parts from reference TRBV28 and TRBJ2-7): DVKVTQSSRYLVKRTGEKVFLECVQDMDHENMFWYRQDPGLGLRLIYFSYDVKMKEKGDIPEGYSVSREKKERFSLILESASTNQTSMYLCASSRRTEGYEQYFGPGTRLTVT.

V gene TRBV25-1 combines with J gene TRBJ2-6; the match to TRBD1 covers 9 bases. The CDR3 is 17 residues long. The germline V gene has CDR1 MGHDK and CDR2 SYGVNS. CDR3 nucleotides: TGTGTTAAGCGGGTCCGGGACAGGGTTGCTGGGGCCAACGTCCTGACTTTC. Amino acids: CVKRVRDRVAGANVLTF.

This clone has a single count. The rearrangement joins TRBV7-6 to TRBJ2-1; perhaps TRBD2 as D (5 bases). Per the germline V gene, CDR1 is SGHVS and CDR2 is FNYEAQ. This CDR3 comprises 15 residues. Trimming left V 5 bases short and J 4 bases short, with 15 bases between. The CDR3 loop reads CASSLQGGLYNEQFF. In DNA form, the CDR3 reads TGTGCCAGCAGCCTCCAAGGTGGACTTTACAATGAGCAGTTCTTC.

The chain recombines TRBV9 with TRBJ2-1, with D perhaps TRBD1 (5 bases). V was trimmed by 0 bases and J by 0 bases, leaving 7 bases between them. CDR3 length equals 15 residues. From germline, CDR1 is SGDLS and CDR2 YYNGEE. The CDR3 region is CASSVGQSSYNEQFF. The CDR3 DNA is TGTGCCAGCAGCGTAGGACAGAGCTCCTACAATGAGCAGTTCTTC.

This clone came up a few times. The chain combines TRBV6-5 with TRBJ2-7; D gene unclear. This CDR3 comprises 12 residues. Trimming stripped 10 bases from V and 6 bases from J, with 16 bases between. From germline, CDR1 is MNHEY and CDR2 SVGAGI. CDR3 amino acids: CAKYYDRTEQYF. DNA for the CDR3: TGTGCCAAATACTATGACCGTACCGAGCAGTACTTC.

This clone appeared a single time. The chain employs TRBV9 and TRBJ1-1, with D possibly being TRBD1 (5 bases). Between the trimmed V and J ends, which lost 0 bases and 4 bases, there was a span of 16 bases. The CDR3 contains 16 residues. Germline V gives CDR1 SGDLS, CDR2 YYNGEE. CDR3 nucleotides: TGTGCCAGCAGCGTAGATGGGCTTTCCGGGGGCACTGAAGCTTTCTTT. This encodes CASSVDGLSGGTEAFF. The full variable domain, its missing parts supplied by reference TRBV9 and TRBJ1-1, is DSGVTQTPKHLITATGQRVTLRCSPRSGDLSVYWYQQSLDQGLQFLIQYYNGEERAKGNILERFSAQQFPDLHSELNLSSLELGDSALYFCASSVDGLSGGTEAFFGQGTRLTVV.

CDR3 amino acids: CASSQDSSSGNTIYF. DNA of the CDR3: TGCGCCAGCAGCCAGGACTCGAGCTCTGGAAACACCATATATTTT. V usage is TRBV5-1 and J usage is TRBJ1-3; D gene unclear. This CDR3 has 15 residues. The germline V gene encodes CDR1 SGHRS and CDR2 YFSETQ. V gave up 4 bases and J gave up 0 bases, with 11 bases separating them. Supplemented by reference TRBV5-1 and TRBJ1-3, the full variable domain reads KAGVTQTPRYLIKTRGQQVTLSCSPISGHRSVSWYQQTPGQGLQFLFEYFSETQRNKGNFPGRFSGRQFSNSRSEMNVSTLELGDSALYLCASSQDSSSGNTIYFGEGSWLTVV.

This clone occurred many times. This chain connects TRBV14 to TRBJ1-1; no firm D call. This CDR3 contains 11 residues. The germline V and J ends were trimmed by 7 bases and 1 base, with 4 bases remaining between them. Germline CDR1 and CDR2: SGHDN and FVKESK. CDR3 DNA: TGTGCCAGCAACGGGAACACTGAAGCTTTCTTT. The encoded protein is CASNGNTEAFF.

Here the CDR3 reads CAWSVRGLIAKNIQYF. The CDR3 DNA is TGTGCCTGGAGTGTACGTGGCTTAATAGCCAAAAACATTCAGTACTTC. The V and J genes are TRBV30 and TRBJ2-4, with no clear D. Trimming cost V 0 bases and J 0 bases, with 12 bases left between them. Germline CDR1 reads GTSNPN; CDR2 reads SVGIG (reference sequence). This CDR3 region has 16 residues.

The V call is TRBV7-3, the J call TRBJ2-5; 7 positions agree with TRBD1. V lost 4 bases, J lost 2 bases, and 10 bases stayed unmatched. CDR3 length: 16 amino acids. Germline V gene lookup returns CDR1 SGHTA and CDR2 FQGTGA. The CDR3: CASSSWTGGRQETQYF. As DNA, the CDR3 is TGTGCCAGCAGCTCCTGGACAGGTGGCAGGCAAGAGACCCAGTACTTC.

This chain joins TRBV2 and TRBJ2-6; maybe TRBD2 (5 bases). V lost 0 bases, J lost 4 bases, and 13 bases lay in between. In germline, CDR1 is SNHLY, CDR2 FYNNEI. This CDR3 has 17 residues. The CDR3 DNA reads as TGTGCCAGCAGTGAAGCGCTCGGGGTCTACGGGGCCAACGTCCTGACTTTC. It yields the protein CASSEALGVYGANVLTF.